One sample yielded the 27 T cell receptor beta chains listed below, sequenced in a study of post-analysis software for immune sequencing data. General study points: Controls showed lower frequencies than patients for roughly five TRBV segments, and TRBV5-6, TRBV5-1 and TRBV20-1 were among these.

The TCR beta cDNA libraries contained unique molecular identifiers. TCRdb processed the PCR reads anew with MiXCR; each CDR3 protein has one entry. This sample has fewer than 850,000 distinct CDR3 sequences, with 25% to 30% found just once. No antigens are known for them. Sequenced: blood. The receptors derive from a girl under 18 with multiple sclerosis.

The chain joins TRBV10-2 to TRBJ2-1, with TRBD2 as a possible D gene (6 bases). CDR1 and CDR2 from the germline V gene are WSHSY and SAAADI. V was shortened by 4 bases and J by 0 bases, with 13 bases between the two germline ends. The CDR3 is 16 residues long. CDR3: CASSALRGSSYNEQFF. For the CDR3, the DNA is TGCGCCAGCAGTGCTTTACGGGGGAGCTCCTACAATGAGCAGTTCTTC.

CDR3 loop: CASTKNRGLETQYF. The CDR3 coding sequence is TGTGCCAGCACGAAAAACAGGGGATTGGAGACCCAGTACTTC. The chain combines TRBV7-7 with TRBJ2-5; 7 bases align to TRBD1. V gave up 7 bases and J gave up 5 bases; unmatched junction bases: 10. CDR3 size: 14 residues. The germline CDR1 and CDR2 sequences are SSHAT and FNYEAQ (reference sequence).

The V and J genes are TRBV5-1 and TRBJ1-4; D call uncertain. V was trimmed by 0 bases and J by 7 bases, leaving 7 bases between them. The CDR3 has 13 amino acids. Germline V gene lookup returns CDR1 SGHRS and CDR2 YFSETQ. The CDR3 loop reads CASSLGEGEKLFF. CDR3 sequence (DNA): TGCGCCAGCAGCTTGGGCGAGGGTGAAAAACTGTTTTTT.

J is TRBJ2-3 and V is TRBV7-9; D not certain. The germline V gene encodes CDR1 SEHNR and CDR2 FQNEAQ (reference sequence). V lost 5 bases and J lost 5, with 8 bases in between. The CDR3 loop spans 12 amino acids. This chain's CDR3 is CASSRPVDTQYF. CDR3 DNA sequence: TGTGCCAGCAGCCGACCGGTAGATACGCAGTATTTT. The full variable domain, its missing parts supplied by reference TRBV7-9 and TRBJ2-3, is DTGVSQNPRHKITKRGQNVTFRCDPISEHNRLYWYRQTLGQGPEFLTYFQNEAQLEKSRLLSDRFSAERPKGSFSTLEIQRTEQGDSAMYLCASSRPVDTQYFGPGTRLTVL.

On this clonotype itself: This may stem from a read error, because a much larger clone lies one nucleotide away. Since no conserved phenylalanine or tryptophan closes the CDR3, a read error is the likely cause. This chain links TRBV29-1 with TRBJ2-5; TRBD2 aligns across 7 bases. The DNA end is a closer match to TRBJ2-7, so the J assignment may be wrong. This CDR3 region has 12 residues. CDR1 and CDR2 (germline): SQVTM, ANQGSEA. CDR3 sequence reads: CSVTSSSYEQYC. The CDR3 DNA reads TGCAGCGTGACTAGCTCCTCCTACGAGCAGTACTGC.

The chain has TRBV18 and TRBJ1-1; D is possibly TRBD1 (6 bases). Germline V gene data show CDR1 as KGHSH and CDR2 as LQKENI. There are 15 residues in the CDR3. V gave up 3 bases and J gave up 5 bases, with 16 bases separating them. Here the CDR3 DNA reads TGTGCCAGCTCACCGGCCGCGGGGGCTCGTACTGAAGCTTTCTTT. This encodes CASSPAAGARTEAFF.

This rearrangement joins TRBV29-1 to TRBJ2-1, with D possibly matching TRBD2 (6 bases). Trimming shortened V by 1 base and J by 0 bases, and 13 bases separated the two germline ends. CDR1 is SQVTM and CDR2 is ANQGSEA in the germline V gene. The CDR3 consists of 16 residues. DNA for the CDR3: TGCAGCGTTGAAGGCCTAGCGAGGAGCTCCTACAATGAGCAGTTCTTC. It yields the protein CSVEGLARSSYNEQFF.

This clonotype turned up a few times. V is TRBV20-1 and J is TRBJ2-1; 10 bases line up with TRBD2. There are 15 residues in the CDR3. The V segment lost 5 bases and the J segment 7 bases; nucleotides outside the gene matches: 11. Germline CDR1 DFQATT, CDR2 SNEGSKA (reference sequence). The DNA for the CDR3 is TGCAGTGCTGACCCTGCAGCGGGGGGGTGGAATGAGCAGTTCTTC. This encodes CSADPAAGGWNEQFF.

This clonotype was counted between two and nine times. The chain joins TRBV7-2 to TRBJ1-2; possible D gene TRBD1, 5 bases. V gave up 6 bases and J gave up 2 bases, with 10 bases separating them. Germline CDR1 reads SGHTA; CDR2 reads FQGNSA. The CDR3 sequence is 13 residues long. The CDR3 here is CASSSDTNYGYTF. The CDR3 DNA reads as TGTGCCAGCAGTTCGGACACGAACTATGGCTACACCTTC.

In this sample, this clonotype turned up a few times. The chain has TRBV7-2 and TRBJ2-1; 8 bases are a match to TRBD2. The CDR3 is made up of 15 amino acids. In germline, CDR1 is SGHTA, CDR2 FQGNSA. J gave up 8 bases and V 2 bases, and 8 bases lay outside the gene matches. This CDR3 is CASSLFSGAGDEQFF. CDR3 bases: TGTGCCAGCAGCTTATTTAGCGGGGCGGGTGATGAGCAGTTCTTC.

This clonotype came up once. The rearrangement uses TRBV27 and TRBJ2-1; TRBD1 matches 8 bases. The J call may be mistaken, given a closer DNA end match to TRBJ2-7. Looked up from germline, CDR1 is MNHEY and CDR2 is SMNVEV (reference sequence). This CDR3 spans 13 amino acids. The CDR3 DNA reads TGTGCCAGCAGGGACAGGGTCTACAATGAGCAGTACTTC. It specifies CASRDRVYNEQYF.

In its sample, this clonotype was seen many times. The V gene is TRBV29-1, the J gene TRBJ2-3; 11 bases agree with TRBD1. CDR3 length equals 14 residues. CDR1 and CDR2 (germline): SQVTM, ANQGSEA. Trimming cost V 4 bases and J 1 base; bases outside gene matches: 1. CDR3 sequence (DNA): TGCAGCGTTGCGGGACAGGGGGGCACAGATACGCAGTATTTT. Translating gives CSVAGQGGTDTQYF.

The J gene is TRBJ2-1, the V gene TRBV6-2 or TRBV6-3, with D possibly matching TRBD2 (6 bases). CDR3 length: 21 amino acids. With 5 bases removed from V and 9 bases from J, the gap between germline ends came to 38 bases. From germline, CDR1 is MNHEY and CDR2 SVGEGT. CDR3 nucleotides: TGTGCCAGCAGTAAACGAGGCTGGCGGGGAGTGGGAGGCCGGTCAGACTCTGAGCAGTTCTTC. Its translation: CASSKRGWRGVGGRSDSEQFF.

At least ten counts were recorded for this clonotype. The chain combines TRBV20-1 with TRBJ2-3; D is ambiguous. The ends were cut back, 0 bases at V and 6 bases at J, with 10 bases in the middle. Germline V gene data show CDR1 as DFQATT and CDR2 as SNEGSKA (reference sequence). CDR3 length equals 13 residues. The CDR3 reads CSARDPYSDTQYF. The DNA for the CDR3 is TGCAGTGCTAGAGATCCGTACTCCGATACGCAGTATTTT.

Only a few counts were recorded for this clonotype. This sequence joins TRBV20-1 and TRBJ2-7; TRBD2 matches at 11 bases. Germline loops: CDR1 DFQATT, CDR2 SNEGSKA (reference sequence). V lost 5 bases, J lost 6 bases, and 12 bases stayed unmatched. The CDR3 contains 15 residues. The CDR3 DNA sequence: TGCAGTGCTCCGCTTCAGACTAGCGGGAAGGGCGAGCAGTACTTC. Its translation: CSAPLQTSGKGEQYF.

The chain recombines TRBV19 with TRBJ2-3; the match to TRBD2 covers 8 bases. Looked up from germline, CDR1 is LNHDA and CDR2 is SQIVND (reference sequence). With 4 bases clipped from V and 4 bases from J, the junction kept 7 bases outside the gene matches. The CDR3 is 15 amino acids. The CDR3, as DNA: TGTGCCAGTAGTACCTCGGGGGGGCATGCAGATACGCAGTATTTT. Residues: CASSTSGGHADTQYF.

This clonotype was counted between two and nine times. The J gene is TRBJ1-1, the V gene TRBV3-1, with 7 bases fitting TRBD1. Germline loops: CDR1 LGHDT, CDR2 YNNKEL (reference sequence). CDR3 length: 17 residues. J gave up 3 bases and V 3 bases, and 13 bases lay outside the gene matches. The CDR3 here is CASSHPPRGTDDTEAFF. The CDR3 bases are TGTGCCAGCAGCCATCCACCCCGGGGGACAGACGACACTGAAGCTTTCTTT.

The gene calls are TRBV5-5 and TRBJ2-5; 12 bases align to TRBD2. Per the germline V gene, CDR1 is SGHKS and CDR2 is YYEKEE (reference sequence). The trim removed 5 bases at V and 3 bases at J, leaving 11 bases unmatched. The CDR3 runs 17 residues. The CDR3 spells CASRWRLAGALEETQYF. The DNA for the CDR3 is TGTGCCAGCAGATGGAGACTAGCGGGGGCCCTTGAAGAGACCCAGTACTTC. Drawing the rest from reference TRBV5-5 and TRBJ2-5, the complete variable domain is DAGVTQSPTHLIKTRGQQVTLRCSPISGHKSVSWYQQVLGQGPQFIFQYYEKEERGRGNFPDRFSARQFPNYSSELNVNALLLGDSALYLCASRWRLAGALEETQYFGPGTRLLVL.

This chain links TRBV27 with TRBJ2-4, with 8 bases matching TRBD2. CDR3 length: 14 amino acids. The V gene end was trimmed by 6 bases and the J gene end by 13 bases; junction bases not matched to a gene: 14. CDR1 and CDR2 (germline): MNHEY, SMNVEV (reference sequence). The CDR3 nucleotides read TGTGCCAGCAGGGTGACGGGAGGGCTTGGAGAGCAGTACTTC. This translates into CASRVTGGLGEQYF.

This clonotype was found many times. The rearrangement links TRBV7-2 to TRBJ2-7, with D maybe TRBD2 (5 bases). Deletions cut 5 bases from V and 0 bases from J, with 11 bases between. Germline CDR1 is SGHTA and CDR2 is FQGNSA. This CDR3 is 14 amino acids long. The CDR3 here is CASSGQRSSYEQYF. CDR3 coding DNA: TGTGCCAGCAGCGGCCAGCGGAGCTCCTACGAGCAGTACTTC.

The table lists this clonotype with a few counts. The chain combines TRBV3-1 with TRBJ1-1, with TRBD1 identical over 8 bases. The CDR3 is made up of 12 amino acids. The V and J ends lost 5 bases and 13 bases, in that order; junction bases with no gene match: 9. Germline-derived CDR1 and CDR2 are LGHDT and YNNKEL (reference sequence). CDR3 nucleotides: TGTGCCAGCAGCGGGAGACAGGGGAACGGTTTCTTT. This gives the protein CASSGRQGNGFF.

In its sample, this clonotype was seen a few times. V gene TRBV6-4 combines with J gene TRBJ2-6; D is unclear. The CDR3 is made up of 16 amino acids. Trimming took 2 bases from V and 4 from J, leaving 12 bases between them. Germline loops: CDR1 MRHNA, CDR2 SNTAGT. This chain's CDR3 is CASSDTRGPGANVLTF. In DNA, the CDR3 is TGTGCCAGCAGTGACACACGAGGTCCCGGGGCCAACGTCCTGACTTTC.

The chain links TRBV20-1 to TRBJ2-1; D is unclear. This CDR3 region has 14 residues. Germline CDR1 is DFQATT and CDR2 is SNEGSKA (reference sequence). V was clipped by 2 bases and J by 5 bases, with 13 bases between them. In DNA form, the CDR3 reads TGCAGTGCTAGAAGTGTCGTGACAAACAATGAGCAGTTCTTC. Translating gives CSARSVVTNNEQFF.

The chain uses TRBV3-1 and TRBJ2-5, with TRBD1 matching over 8 bases. V lost 0 bases and J lost 2; bases outside the gene matches: 5. In germline, CDR1 is LGHDT, CDR2 YNNKEL (reference sequence). CDR3 length: 16 residues. CDR3 amino acids: CASSQDFHRGQETQYF. In DNA form, the CDR3 reads TGTGCCAGCAGCCAAGATTTTCACAGGGGGCAAGAGACCCAGTACTTC.

A few counts support this clonotype. The chain employs TRBV5-1 and TRBJ2-3; D not resolved. Germline CDR1 is SGHRS and CDR2 is YFSETQ. The CDR3 is made up of 16 amino acids. V was clipped by 0 bases and J by 1 base, with 12 bases between them. CDR3 nucleotides: TGCGCCAGCAGCTTGGCCCCCCTTCTTGGCACAGATACGCAGTATTTT. This translates into CASSLAPLLGTDTQYF.

This rearrangement joins TRBV9 to TRBJ1-2, with D unclear. V was clipped by 0 bases and J by 4 bases, with 16 bases between them. Looked up from germline, CDR1 is SGDLS and CDR2 is YYNGEE. The CDR3 has 16 residues. The CDR3 spells CASSVGGGRPRYGYTF. The CDR3 coding sequence is TGTGCCAGCAGCGTAGGGGGAGGACGGCCCCGCTATGGCTACACCTTC. The full variable domain, its missing parts supplied by reference TRBV9 and TRBJ1-2, is DSGVTQTPKHLITATGQRVTLRCSPRSGDLSVYWYQQSLDQGLQFLIQYYNGEERAKGNILERFSAQQFPDLHSELNLSSLELGDSALYFCASSVGGGRPRYGYTFGSGTRLTVV.

The chain couples TRBV5-1 to TRBJ2-3; TRBD1 aligns across 11 bases. CDR3 length equals 14 residues. Germline loops: CDR1 SGHRS, CDR2 YFSETQ. With 4 bases clipped from V and 5 bases from J, the junction kept 3 bases outside the gene matches. The CDR3 bases are TGCGCCAGCAGCCGGGACAGGGGGGGAGATACGCAGTATTTT. Protein product: CASSRDRGGDTQYF.